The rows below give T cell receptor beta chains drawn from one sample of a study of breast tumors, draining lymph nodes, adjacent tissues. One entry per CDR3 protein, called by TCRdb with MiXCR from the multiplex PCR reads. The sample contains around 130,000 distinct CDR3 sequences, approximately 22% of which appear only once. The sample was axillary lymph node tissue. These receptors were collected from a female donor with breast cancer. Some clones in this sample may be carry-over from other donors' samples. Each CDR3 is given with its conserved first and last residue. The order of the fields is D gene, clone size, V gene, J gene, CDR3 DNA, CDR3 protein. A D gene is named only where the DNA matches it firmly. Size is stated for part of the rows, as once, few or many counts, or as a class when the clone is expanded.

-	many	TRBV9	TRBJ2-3	TGTGCCAGCAGCGTAGAAGATGTGTCCGGCACAGATACGCAGTATTTT	CASSVEDVSGTDTQYF
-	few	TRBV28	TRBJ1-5	TGTGCCAGCAGTTTGGGGGGGTCTAGCAATCAGCCCCAGCATTTT	CASSLGGSSNQPQHF
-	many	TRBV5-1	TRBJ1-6	TGCGCCAGCAGCTTGAGGGAAAGTTGGGATTCACCCCTCCACTTT	CASSLRESWDSPLHF
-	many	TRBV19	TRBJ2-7	TGTGCCACTTCACACCGGGACTTTTCCTACGAGCAGTACTTC	CATSHRDFSYEQYF
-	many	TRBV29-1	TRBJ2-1	TGCAGCAATATATTCCGGGGTTCGGATATGGGGCAGTTCTTC	CSNIFRGSDMGQFF
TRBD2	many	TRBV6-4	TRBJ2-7	TGTGCCAGCAGTGACTATCGGTTAGCGGGTCCCTACGAGCAGTACTTC	CASSDYRLAGPYEQYF
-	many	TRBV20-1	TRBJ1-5	TGCAGTGCTAGGGTCAGGGAAGTTAATCAGCCCCAGCATTTT	CSARVREVNQPQHF
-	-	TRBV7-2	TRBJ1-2	TGTGCCAGCAGCTTATTGGGGGGGCGCGACTATGGCTACACCTTC	CASSLLGGRDYGYTF
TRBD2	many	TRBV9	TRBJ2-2	TGTGCCAGCAGCGTGGTAGCGGGAGGGGCCGGGGAGCTGTTTTTT	CASSVVAGGAGELFF
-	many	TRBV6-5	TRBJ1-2	TGTGCCAGCAGCCTCGGGGGGGGGTATGGCTACACCTTC	CASSLGGGYGYTF
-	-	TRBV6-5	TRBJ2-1	TGTGCCAGCAGGCGACTCGATCTCTACAATGAGCAGTTCTTC	CASRRLDLYNEQFF
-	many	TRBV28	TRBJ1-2	TGTGCCACCGACAACAGGAGAAACTATGGCTACACCTTC	CATDNRRNYGYTF
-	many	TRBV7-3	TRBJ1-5	TGTGCCAGCAGCCCCACCCCCGGCGGGCAGCCCCAGCATTTT	CASSPTPGGQPQHF
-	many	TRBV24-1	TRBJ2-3	TGTGCCACCAGTGATTTGGGGATGGATACGCAGTATTTT	CATSDLGMDTQYF
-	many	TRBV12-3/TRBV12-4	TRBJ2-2	TGTGCCAGCAGTAATCGACAGTACGGGGAGCTGTTTTTT	CASSNRQYGELFF
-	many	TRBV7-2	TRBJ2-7	TGTGCCAGCAGCTTAGGGGCAGGGAGTGGCGAGCAGTACTTC	CASSLGAGSGEQYF
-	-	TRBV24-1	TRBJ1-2	TGTGCCACCAGTGACCTAGGGGTCGACTCTGACTACACCTTC	CATSDLGVDSDYTF
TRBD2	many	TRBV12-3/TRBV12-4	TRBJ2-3	TGTGCCAGCAGTTTAAGCCTAGCGGCTAGCACAGATACGCAGTATTTT	CASSLSLAASTDTQYF